This T cell receptor (beta chain) was documented in a study of cytomegalovirus exposure and HLA in healthy donors. Amplification used 60 Vbeta primers and 13 Jbeta primers. Profiling relied on immunoSEQ multiplex PCR, and the TCRdb table lists in-frame clones only, not all of them. This table holds 150,000 to 200,000 clones, more than 65% found once. This CDR3 comprises 14 residues. Germline V lookup: CDR1 ENHRY, CDR2 SYGVKD. V lost 2 bases and J 3 bases, leaving 8 bases between the germline ends. Source material: PBMCs. The V gene is TRBV10-3, the J gene TRBJ1-5, with unresolved D. The TCR sequence derives from a man between 40 and 49 years old in good health and CMV-seropositive. The CDR3 is CAISEDGFNQPQHF. For the CDR3, the DNA is TGTGCCATCAGTGAGGACGGGTTCAATCAGCCCCAGCATTTT.